The present entry profiles one T cell receptor beta chain with its context. The sample originates from a study of cytomegalovirus exposure and HLA in healthy donors. A multiplex PCR was run with 60 Vbeta primers and 13 Jbeta primers. Sequenced by immunoSEQ multiplex PCR; TCRdb stores in-frame clones only, minus some. The data hold roughly 200,000 clones, with around 80% observed a single time. The V gene's germline CDR1 is MGHRA and CDR2 YSYEKL. This CDR3 comprises 14 residues. Trimming took 2 bases from V and 4 from J, leaving 11 bases between them. The sequencing sample was made of PBMCs. The receptor was isolated from a man younger than 30 in good health and CMV-seronegative. The gene calls are TRBV4-1 and TRBJ2-5; D not certain. The CDR3 DNA reads TGCGCCAGCAGCCAACTTGCGTCTAGAGAGACCCAGTACTTC. Translating gives CASSQLASRETQYF.